Shown below are 26 T cell receptor beta chains from a single sample sequenced in a study of radiotherapy plus CTLA-4 blockade in lung cancer. Sequencing was performed with immunoSEQ multiplex PCR; in TCRdb, only in-frame clones are kept and a portion is missing. The table shows roughly 78,000 clones, with roughly 80% occurring only once. The source material was peripheral blood, sampled from a patient treated with radiotherapy plus ipilimumab. Source of these receptors: a human donor with non-small cell lung cancer who had a complete response to radiotherapy plus ipilimumab.

The chain has TRBV25-1 and TRBJ1-1; D possibly corresponds to TRBD1 (6 bases). V lost 3 bases and J 1 base, leaving 12 bases between the germline ends. Germline V gives CDR1 MGHDK, CDR2 SYGVNS. CDR3 size: 15 residues. CDR3 in amino acids: CASSDGQIRNTEAFF. CDR3 sequence (DNA): TGTGCCAGCAGTGATGGACAGATTCGGAACACTGAAGCTTTCTTT. Filled out from reference TRBV25-1 and TRBJ1-1, the complete variable domain reads EADIYQTPRYLVIGTGKKITLECSQTMGHDKMYWYQQDPGMELHLIHYSYGVNSTEKGDLSSESTVSRIRTEHFPLTLESARPSHTSQYLCASSDGQIRNTEAFFGQGTRLTVV.

Points on this clone: The sample holds other DNA sequences that translate to the same CDR3. The rearrangement links TRBV9 to TRBJ1-1; D remains unclear. V gave up 0 bases and J gave up 7 bases, with 7 bases separating them. CDR3 length equals 12 residues. The germline CDR1 and CDR2 sequences are SGDLS and YYNGEE. The CDR3 sequence: CASSVASGEAFF. The CDR3 DNA is TGTGCCAGCAGCGTAGCGTCGGGTGAAGCTTTCTTT.

This clone was detected only once. This sequence joins TRBV19 and TRBJ2-1; 13 bases fit TRBD2. V dropped 10 bases and J dropped 7; count of bases not matched to a gene: 16. The CDR3 contains 17 residues. Germline lookup yields CDR1 LNHDA and CDR2 SQIVND (reference sequence). DNA for the CDR3: TGTGCCACCAGAGGCGAGACTAGCGGGAGGTTGATGAATGAGCAGTTCTTC. Translating gives CATRGETSGRLMNEQFF.

The J gene is TRBJ2-1, the V gene TRBV10-3, with 11 bases matching TRBD2. Germline values: CDR1 ENHRY, CDR2 SYGVKD. This CDR3 spans 19 amino acids. The V segment lost 2 bases and the J segment 9 bases; nucleotides outside the gene matches: 18. CDR3 protein: CAISEPPASIAGGPIEQFF. For the CDR3, the DNA is TGTGCCATCAGTGAGCCACCCGCCTCTATAGCGGGAGGGCCGATTGAGCAGTTCTTC.

The chain recombines TRBV5-1 with TRBJ1-5, with D unclear. The CDR3 length is 13 residues. V was trimmed by 2 bases and J by 0 bases, leaving 3 bases between them. Germline lookup yields CDR1 SGHRS and CDR2 YFSETQ. In DNA, the CDR3 is TGCGCCAGCAGCTTTGGTAGCAATCAGCCCCAGCATTTT. Its protein is CASSFGSNQPQHF.

In this sample, this clone turned up once. J is TRBJ2-1 and V is TRBV4-1, with 14 bases fitting TRBD2. Per germline, CDR1 MGHRA and CDR2 YSYEKL. Unmatched junction bases numbered 8, after V lost 3 bases and J lost 7 bases. The CDR3 has 17 amino acids. CDR3 sequence (DNA): TGCGCCAGCAGCCAGGGACGACTAGCGGGAGGGAAGAATGAGCAGTTCTTC. Protein sequence: CASSQGRLAGGKNEQFF.

Here the CDR3 DNA reads TGTGCCAGCAGTTACTTGGGACAGGGCCACACCATATATTTT. It specifies CASSYLGQGHTIYF. This chain uses TRBV6-5 with TRBJ1-3; TRBD1 matches at 9 bases. The germline gives CDR1 MNHEY, CDR2 SVGAGI. After removal of 1 base from V and 8 bases from J, the junction contained 3 bases not matched to a gene. The CDR3 sequence is 14 residues long.

This chain connects TRBV9 to TRBJ2-7; TRBD1 matches 8 bases. CDR1 SGDLS and CDR2 YYNGEE come from the germline V gene. The CDR3 length is 15 residues. V lost 4 bases to trimming and J lost 7 bases; unmatched junction nucleotides: 13. The CDR3 protein is CASSLTSDRVYEQYF. CDR3 sequence (DNA): TGTGCCAGCAGCCTGACGTCGGACAGGGTATATGAGCAGTACTTC.

The chain joins TRBV5-5 to TRBJ2-1; the D is unclear. Germline-derived CDR1 and CDR2 are SGHKS and YYEKEE (reference sequence). The CDR3 is 13 amino acids. V was clipped by 0 bases and J by 10 bases, with 11 bases between them. CDR3 loop: CASSLGESGEQFF. The CDR3 DNA sequence: TGTGCCAGCAGCTTGGGAGAATCAGGCGAGCAGTTCTTC.

V is TRBV4-1 and J is TRBJ1-4; tentatively, D is TRBD1 (5 bases). CDR3 length equals 14 residues. Trimming pared 0 bases from V and 6 bases from J, leaving 8 bases between. The germline V gene has CDR1 MGHRA and CDR2 YSYEKL. The CDR3 sequence: CASSQEGQYEKLFF. CDR3 in DNA: TGCGCCAGCAGCCAAGAGGGGCAGTATGAAAAACTGTTTTTT.

The chain couples TRBV6-6 to TRBJ1-3; a weak D match, TRBD1 (6 bases). Looked up from germline, CDR1 is MNHNY and CDR2 is SVGAGI (reference sequence). Trimming stripped 7 bases from V and 2 bases from J, with 12 bases between. This CDR3 is built from 14 residues. The CDR3 region is CASKLQGTGNTIYF. The CDR3 DNA is TGTGCCAGCAAGCTACAGGGTACTGGAAACACCATATATTTT.

The chain carries TRBV5-1 and TRBJ1-1; D unclear. This CDR3 is built from 17 residues. The ends were cut back, 2 bases at V and 1 base at J, with 18 bases in the middle. Germline values: CDR1 SGHRS, CDR2 YFSETQ. The CDR3 nucleotides are TGCGCCAGCAGCTTCCGTCAGAATATCATCGGGAACACTGAAGCTTTCTTT. It yields the protein CASSFRQNIIGNTEAFF.

The chain joins TRBV19 to TRBJ1-3; D is unresolved. V lost 4 bases and J lost 4, with 2 bases in between. The CDR3 is 11 residues long. In germline, CDR1 is LNHDA, CDR2 SQIVND (reference sequence). CDR3 loop: CASSRGNTIYF. The CDR3 DNA reads as TGTGCCAGTAGTAGGGGAAACACCATATATTTT.

The gene calls are TRBV2 and TRBJ1-4; D is uncertain. V lost 10 bases and J 4 bases, leaving 10 bases between the germline ends. Germline V gives CDR1 SNHLY, CDR2 FYNNEI. The CDR3 is made up of 12 amino acids. As DNA, the CDR3 is TGTGCCACTAACAGCTTTAATGAAAAACTGTTTTTT. Translation: CATNSFNEKLFF. The whole variable domain, remainder taken from reference TRBV2 and TRBJ1-4, is EPEVTQTPSHQVTQMGQEVILRCVPISNHLYFYWYRQILGQKVEFLVSFYNNEISEKSEIFDDQFSVERPDGSNFTLKIRSTKLEDSAMYFCATNSFNEKLFFGSGTQLSVL.

The CDR3 protein is CASSFEGEVYNEQFF. CDR3 sequence (DNA): TGCGCCAGCAGCTTCGAGGGAGAGGTTTACAATGAGCAGTTCTTC. The chain couples TRBV5-1 to TRBJ2-1; the D gene is possibly TRBD2 (5 bases). The germline V and J ends were trimmed by 2 bases and 4 bases, with 13 bases remaining between them. There are 15 residues in the CDR3. Germline CDR1 reads SGHRS; CDR2 reads YFSETQ.

V is TRBV6-5 and J is TRBJ1-1; 11 positions agree with TRBD1. J lost 4 bases, V lost 6 bases, and 4 bases had no gene match. Germline V gene lookup returns CDR1 MNHEY and CDR2 SVGAGI. The CDR3 is made up of 14 amino acids. CDR3: CASSYGQGATEAFF. Written as DNA, the CDR3 is TGTGCCAGCAGCTACGGACAGGGGGCCACTGAAGCTTTCTTT.

The sample holds a few counts of this clone. The chain is built from TRBV7-6 and TRBJ2-2, with D unresolved. The V end was cut by 2 bases, the J end by 0 bases, with 7 bases between. The CDR3 loop spans 15 amino acids. Looked up from germline, CDR1 is SGHVS and CDR2 is FNYEAQ. CDR3 sequence reads: CASSLWTANTGELFF. The CDR3 DNA is TGTGCCAGCAGCTTATGGACGGCGAACACCGGGGAGCTGTTTTTT.

In its sample, this clone was seen a few times. CDR3 loop: CASSLGDQGYNEQFF. In DNA, the CDR3 is TGTGCCAGCAGCTTGGGGGACCAGGGGTACAATGAGCAGTTCTTC. The chain couples TRBV5-4 to TRBJ2-1, with D perhaps TRBD1 (6 bases). Per the germline V gene, CDR1 is SGHNT and CDR2 is YYREEE (reference sequence). V lost 0 bases, J lost 4 bases, and 11 bases lay in between. This CDR3 has 15 residues.

To note about this clone: At one boundary the junction diverges from the germline segment, which might be a read error. This chain links TRBV7-7 with TRBJ2-2, with TRBD2 matching over 7 bases. There are 16 residues in the CDR3. Germline assignment: CDR1 SSHAT and CDR2 FNYEAQ (reference sequence). The chain's CDR3 is CASSLVLAANTGELFF. In DNA, the CDR3 is TGTGCTAGCAGCTTAGTCCTAGCGGCGAACACCGGGGAGCTGTTTTTT. Together with reference TRBV7-7 and TRBJ2-2, the CDR3 gives the full variable domain: GAGVSQSPRYKVTKRGQDVTLRCDPISSHATLYWYQQALGQGPEFLTYFNYEAQPDKSGLPSDRFSAERPEGSISTLTIQRTEQRDSAMYRCASSLVLAANTGELFFGEGSRLTVL.

The chain uses TRBV10-1 and TRBJ2-7; D is possibly TRBD1 or TRBD2 (5 bases each). CDR1 is WNHNN, CDR2 SYGVQD, per germline (reference sequence). Trimming removed 6 bases at V and 0 bases at J, with 12 bases between. This CDR3 has 14 residues. The CDR3 sequence: CASSRGVNSYEQYF. The CDR3 bases are TGCGCCAGCAGCCGAGGGGTAAACTCCTACGAGCAGTACTTC.

The rearrangement links TRBV4-3 to TRBJ1-2; TRBD1 matches 12 bases. The CDR3 totals 17 residues. V lost 1 base and J lost 5; bases outside the gene matches: 8. The germline V gene encodes CDR1 LGHNA and CDR2 YSLEER. CDR3 region: CASSQVGQGARAYGYTF. The CDR3 nucleotides are TGCGCCAGCAGCCAAGTGGGACAGGGGGCGCGTGCGTATGGCTACACCTTC.

This clone showed up just a few times. This sequence joins TRBV6-1 and TRBJ2-7; no clear D gene. Looked up from germline, CDR1 is MNHNS and CDR2 is SASEGT. There are 13 residues in the CDR3. The V and J ends lost 5 bases and 3 bases respectively, with 11 bases between them. CDR3 loop: CASSPQENYEQYV. CDR3 nucleotide sequence: TGTGCCAGCAGTCCTCAGGAGAACTACGAGCAGTACGTC.

This chain connects TRBV19 to TRBJ2-3; TRBD2 is a possible D gene (5 bases). V gave up 2 bases and J gave up 4 bases, with 7 bases separating them. The CDR3 is 13 residues long. Germline loops: CDR1 LNHDA, CDR2 SQIVND (reference sequence). The CDR3 loop reads CASSIMRADTQYF. The CDR3 nucleotides read TGTGCCAGTAGTATAATGAGGGCAGATACGCAGTATTTT.

J is TRBJ2-1 and V is TRBV7-2; D possibly corresponds to TRBD1 (6 bases). Germline assignment: CDR1 SGHTA and CDR2 FQGNSA. V was shortened by 4 bases and J by 6 bases, with 28 bases between the two germline ends. The CDR3 totals 19 residues. CDR3 protein: CASSSQTGWDPKGGNEQFF. CDR3 DNA: TGTGCCAGCAGCTCTCAGACAGGTTGGGATCCCAAGGGTGGCAATGAGCAGTTCTTC.

Note on this clone: The same CDR3 arises from other DNA sequences in this sample as well. The chain links TRBV5-1 to TRBJ2-5; perhaps TRBD2 as D (7 bases). Germline CDR1 reads SGHRS; CDR2 reads YFSETQ. The germline V and J ends were trimmed by 0 bases and 1 base, with 13 bases remaining between them. This CDR3 region has 16 residues. This chain's CDR3 is CASSLAGGLGQETQYF. The CDR3 nucleotides read TGCGCCAGCAGCTTGGCCGGGGGGCTTGGCCAAGAGACCCAGTACTTC.

This rearrangement joins TRBV18 to TRBJ1-3; possibly TRBD1 for D (5 bases). The CDR3 loop spans 16 amino acids. The germline V and J ends were trimmed by 0 bases and 0 bases, with 9 bases remaining between them. Germline values: CDR1 KGHSH, CDR2 LQKENI. The CDR3 bases are TGTGCCAGCTCACCACCGGGACGGGACTCTGGAAACACCATATATTTT. This translates into CASSPPGRDSGNTIYF.